The T cell receptor (beta chain) described here comes from a study of shared clonotypes between healthy human individuals. The wider study: A few men and a couple of women, aged 18 to 49, were donors.

Assay execution proceeded at the deep level. Produced via immunoSEQ multiplex PCR; TCRdb's table is partial and in-frame only. The sample has over 2,000,000 clones; around 95% are singletons. Study results and caveats: Generally, naive subsets came out with larger estimated richness than memory subsets.

Terminally differentiated effector memory CD45RA+ cells were excluded by CCR7 positive selection of CD45RO-negative cells. Within Nashville, Tennessee resided all donors, each a Caucasian adult. In regard to this clone: Its antigen remains unidentified.

This CDR3 is 11 amino acids long. Per the germline V gene, CDR1 is SQVTM and CDR2 is ANQGSEA. V was shortened by 7 bases and J by 3 bases, with 10 bases between the two germline ends. Sequenced: naive CD8+ T cells from PBMCs. V usage is TRBV29-1 and J usage is TRBJ2-7, with D possibly being TRBD2 (5 bases). The clonotype originates from a man aged 18 to 30 in good health. Some clones in this sample may be carry-over from other donors' samples. Here the CDR3 DNA reads TGCAGCGCGGGATGGGTCTACGAGCAGTACTTC. The encoded protein is CSAGWVYEQYF.